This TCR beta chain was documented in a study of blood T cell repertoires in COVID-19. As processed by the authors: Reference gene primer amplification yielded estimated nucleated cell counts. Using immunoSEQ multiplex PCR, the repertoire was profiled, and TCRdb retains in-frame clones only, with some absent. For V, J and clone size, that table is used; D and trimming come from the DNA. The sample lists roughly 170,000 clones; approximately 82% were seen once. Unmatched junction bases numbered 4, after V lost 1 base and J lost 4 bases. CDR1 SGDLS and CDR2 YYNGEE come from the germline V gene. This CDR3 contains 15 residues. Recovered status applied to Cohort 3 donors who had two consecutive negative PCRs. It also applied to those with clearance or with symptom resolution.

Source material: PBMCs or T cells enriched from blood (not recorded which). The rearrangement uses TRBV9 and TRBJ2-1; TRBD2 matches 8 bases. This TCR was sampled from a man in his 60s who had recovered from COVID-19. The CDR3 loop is CASSVRVAGYNEQFF. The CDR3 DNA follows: TGTGCCAGCAGCGTACGGGTAGCGGGGTACAATGAGCAGTTCTTC.